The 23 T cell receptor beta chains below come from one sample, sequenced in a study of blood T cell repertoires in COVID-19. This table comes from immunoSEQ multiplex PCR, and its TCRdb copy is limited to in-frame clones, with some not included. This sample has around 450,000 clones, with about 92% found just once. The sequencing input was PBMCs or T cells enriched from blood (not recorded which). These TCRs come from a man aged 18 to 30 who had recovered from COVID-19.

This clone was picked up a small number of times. CDR3 protein: CASRLRKETGELFF. As DNA, the CDR3 is TGTGCCAGCAGGCTGCGTAAAGAAACCGGGGAGCTGTTTTTT. This chain links TRBV27 with TRBJ2-2; D remains ambiguous. Per germline, CDR1 MNHEY and CDR2 SMNVEV (reference sequence). The CDR3 extends over 14 amino acids. Trimming removed 6 bases from V and 5 bases from J, with 13 bases in between.

In nucleotides, the CDR3 is TGTGCCAGCAGTTTATCAGGGAGGGACAATGAGCAGTTCTTC. Its translation is CASSLSGRDNEQFF. V usage is TRBV27 and J usage is TRBJ2-1; 7 bases fit TRBD2. CDR1 and CDR2 from the germline V gene are MNHEY and SMNVEV (reference sequence). V lost 0 bases, J lost 5 bases, and 1 base stayed unmatched. CDR3 length: 14 residues.

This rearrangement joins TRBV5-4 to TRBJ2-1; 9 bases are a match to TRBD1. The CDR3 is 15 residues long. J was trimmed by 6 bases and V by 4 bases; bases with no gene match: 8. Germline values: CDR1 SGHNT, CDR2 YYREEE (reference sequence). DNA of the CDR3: TGTGCCAGCAGCCCCTTCAGGACAGGGGTCAATGAGCAGTTCTTC. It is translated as CASSPFRTGVNEQFF.

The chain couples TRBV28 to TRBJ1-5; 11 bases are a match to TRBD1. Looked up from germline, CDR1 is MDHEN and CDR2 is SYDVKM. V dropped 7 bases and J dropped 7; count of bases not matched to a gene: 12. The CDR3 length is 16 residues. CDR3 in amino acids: CASKTGTGGSSQPQHF. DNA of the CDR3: TGTGCCAGCAAAACCGGGACAGGGGGTTCTAGCCAGCCCCAGCATTTT.

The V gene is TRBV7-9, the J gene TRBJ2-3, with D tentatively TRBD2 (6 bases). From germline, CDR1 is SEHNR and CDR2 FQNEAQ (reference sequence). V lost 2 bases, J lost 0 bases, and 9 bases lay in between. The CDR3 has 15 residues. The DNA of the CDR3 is TGTGCCAGCAGCTTAATGGGGACTAGCACAGATACGCAGTATTTT. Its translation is CASSLMGTSTDTQYF.

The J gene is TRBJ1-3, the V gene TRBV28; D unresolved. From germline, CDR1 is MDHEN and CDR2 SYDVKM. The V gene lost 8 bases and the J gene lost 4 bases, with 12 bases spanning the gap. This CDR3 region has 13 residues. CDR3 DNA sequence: TGTGCCAGCCTCCTTACAAACGGAAACACCATATATTTT. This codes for CASLLTNGNTIYF.

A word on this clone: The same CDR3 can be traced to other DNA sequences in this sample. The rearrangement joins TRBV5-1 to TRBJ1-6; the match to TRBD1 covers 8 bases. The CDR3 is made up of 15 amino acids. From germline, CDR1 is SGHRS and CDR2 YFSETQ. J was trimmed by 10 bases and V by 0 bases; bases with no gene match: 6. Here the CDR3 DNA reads TGCGCCAGCAGCTTGGGAGGACAGGGAAGATCACCCCTCCACTTT. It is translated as CASSLGGQGRSPLHF.

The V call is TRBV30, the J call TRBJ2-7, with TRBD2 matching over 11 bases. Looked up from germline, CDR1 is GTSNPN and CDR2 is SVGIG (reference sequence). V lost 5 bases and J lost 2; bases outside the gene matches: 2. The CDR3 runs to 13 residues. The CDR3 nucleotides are TGTGCCTGGCGACTAGCGGGAACCTACGAGCAGTACTTC. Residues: CAWRLAGTYEQYF.

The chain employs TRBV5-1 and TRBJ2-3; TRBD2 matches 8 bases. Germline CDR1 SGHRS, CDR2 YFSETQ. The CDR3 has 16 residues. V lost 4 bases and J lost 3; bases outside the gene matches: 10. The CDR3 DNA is TGCGCCAGCAGCACCGGGAGGGAGGCTGGGACAGATACGCAGTATTTT. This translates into CASSTGREAGTDTQYF.

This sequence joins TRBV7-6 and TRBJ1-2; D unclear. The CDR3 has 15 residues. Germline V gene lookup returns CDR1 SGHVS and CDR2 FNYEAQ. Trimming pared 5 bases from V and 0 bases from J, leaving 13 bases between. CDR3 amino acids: CASSRTISTNYGYTF. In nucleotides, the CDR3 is TGTGCCAGCAGCCGAACTATTTCAACTAACTATGGCTACACCTTC.

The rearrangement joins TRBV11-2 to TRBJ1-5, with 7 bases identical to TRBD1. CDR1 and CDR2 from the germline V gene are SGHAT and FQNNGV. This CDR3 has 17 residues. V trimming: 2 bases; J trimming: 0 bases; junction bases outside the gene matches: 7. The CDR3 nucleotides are TGTGCCAGCAGCTTAAGCATAGGGGGCTATAGCAATCAGCCCCAGCATTTT. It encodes CASSLSIGGYSNQPQHF.

CDR3 region: CASSEIQRLAGSGELFF. The CDR3, as DNA: TGTGCCAGCAGTGAAATTCAGAGACTAGCGGGTTCCGGGGAGCTGTTTTTT. The chain couples TRBV6-1 to TRBJ2-2; TRBD2 aligns across 10 bases. CDR3 length equals 17 residues. Trimming removed 2 bases from V and 6 bases from J; junction bases left unmatched: 9. Germline V gene sequence: CDR1 MNHNS, CDR2 SASEGT.

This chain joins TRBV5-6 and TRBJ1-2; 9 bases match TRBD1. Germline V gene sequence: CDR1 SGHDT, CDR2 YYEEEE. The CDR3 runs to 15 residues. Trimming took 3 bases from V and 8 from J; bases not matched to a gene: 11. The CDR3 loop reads CASSSNPGTGLGYTF. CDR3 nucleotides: TGTGCCAGCAGCTCTAACCCCGGGACAGGGCTAGGCTACACCTTC.

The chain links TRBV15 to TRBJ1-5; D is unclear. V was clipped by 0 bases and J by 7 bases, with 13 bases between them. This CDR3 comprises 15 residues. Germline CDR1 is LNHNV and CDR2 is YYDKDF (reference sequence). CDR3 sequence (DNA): TGTGCCACCAGCAGAGATGCCCTCGGAGAACAGCCCCAGCATTTT. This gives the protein CATSRDALGEQPQHF.

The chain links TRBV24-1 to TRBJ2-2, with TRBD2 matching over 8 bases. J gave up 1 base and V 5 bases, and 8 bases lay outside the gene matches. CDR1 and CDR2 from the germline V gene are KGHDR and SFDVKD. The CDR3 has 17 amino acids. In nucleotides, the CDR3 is TGTGCCACCAGTGCCCCGCCGGGGGGGTGGAACACCGGGGAGCTGTTTTTT. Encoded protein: CATSAPPGGWNTGELFF.

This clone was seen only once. The chain's CDR3 is CATSAPGTGLDSEQYF. Written as DNA, the CDR3 is TGTGCCACCAGTGCCCCAGGGACAGGATTAGACTCCGAGCAGTACTTC. This chain uses TRBV24-1 with TRBJ2-7; 8 bases are shared with TRBD1. The CDR3 contains 16 residues. V gave up 5 bases and J gave up 6 bases; unmatched junction bases: 14. The germline V gene has CDR1 KGHDR and CDR2 SFDVKD.

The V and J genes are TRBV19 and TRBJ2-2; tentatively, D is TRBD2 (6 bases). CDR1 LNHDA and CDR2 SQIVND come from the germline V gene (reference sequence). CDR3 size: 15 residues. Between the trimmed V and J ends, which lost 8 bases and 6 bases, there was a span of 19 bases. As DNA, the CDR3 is TGTGCCAGTTCCGTCCCAGCGCGCGGGGCCGGGGAGCTGTTTTTT. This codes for CASSVPARGAGELFF.

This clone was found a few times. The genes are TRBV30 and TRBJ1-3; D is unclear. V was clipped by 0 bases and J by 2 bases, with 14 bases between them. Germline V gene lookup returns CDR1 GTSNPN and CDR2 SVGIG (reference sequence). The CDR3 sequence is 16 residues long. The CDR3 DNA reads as TGTGCCTGGAGTGTACAAGTCGGGTACGCTGGAAACACCATATATTTT. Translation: CAWSVQVGYAGNTIYF.

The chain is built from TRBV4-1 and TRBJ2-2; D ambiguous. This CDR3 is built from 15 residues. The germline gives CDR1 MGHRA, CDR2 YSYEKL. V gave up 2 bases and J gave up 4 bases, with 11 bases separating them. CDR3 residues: CASSQPLYSTGELFF. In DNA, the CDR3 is TGCGCCAGCAGCCAACCCCTGTACAGCACCGGGGAGCTGTTTTTT.

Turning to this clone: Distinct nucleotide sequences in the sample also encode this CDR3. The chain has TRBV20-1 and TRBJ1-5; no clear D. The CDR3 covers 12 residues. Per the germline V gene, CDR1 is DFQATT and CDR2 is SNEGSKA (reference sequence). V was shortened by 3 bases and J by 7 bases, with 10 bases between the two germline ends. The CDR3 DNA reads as TGCAGTGCTAGTTCAGGAAACCAGCCCCAGCATTTT. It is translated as CSASSGNQPQHF.

The CDR3 DNA is TGCAGCGTCAGGACAGGACAAGAGACCCAGTACTTC. This gives the protein CSVRTGQETQYF. The chain uses TRBV29-1 and TRBJ2-5, with 7 bases aligning to TRBD1. The CDR3 spans 12 residues. Germline CDR1 is SQVTM and CDR2 is ANQGSEA. The trim removed 6 bases at V and 2 bases at J, leaving 3 bases unmatched.

The CDR3 loop is CASRDSGGSSYNEQFF. As DNA, the CDR3 is TGCGCCAGCAGGGATAGCGGGGGGTCCTCTTACAATGAGCAGTTCTTC. This sequence joins TRBV5-1 and TRBJ2-1; 10 positions agree with TRBD2. CDR1 and CDR2 (germline): SGHRS, YFSETQ. Trimming removed 5 bases from V and 4 bases from J; junction bases left unmatched: 9. The CDR3 is made up of 16 amino acids.

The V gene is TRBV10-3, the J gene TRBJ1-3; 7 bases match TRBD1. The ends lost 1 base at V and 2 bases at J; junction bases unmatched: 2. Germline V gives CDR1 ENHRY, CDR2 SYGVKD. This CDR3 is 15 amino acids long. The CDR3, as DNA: TGTGCCATCAGTGAGTACAGGGGACCTGGAAACACCATATATTTT. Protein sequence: CAISEYRGPGNTIYF.